This T cell receptor (beta chain) was sequenced in a study of graft-versus-host responses after intestinal transplantation. This clone showed up just once. Its antigen is unknown. Method: immunoSEQ multiplex PCR; TCRdb's copy keeps in-frame clones and lacks some. Among about 94,000 clones listed, roughly 91% were seen once. This CDR3 region has 13 residues. With V trimmed by 8 bases and J by 5 bases, 4 bases remained unmatched. Looked up from germline, CDR1 is MNHEY and CDR2 is SMNVEV (reference sequence). Here the sequenced sample was unstimulated CD8+ T cells sorted from spleen or lymph node cells, taken before intestinal transplant. The TCR comes from a human donor who received an intestinal transplant. The V call is TRBV27, the J call TRBJ1-5, with 9 bases aligning to TRBD1. The CDR3 spells CASAGTGYQPQHF. DNA of the CDR3: TGTGCCAGCGCCGGGACAGGGTATCAGCCCCAGCATTTT.